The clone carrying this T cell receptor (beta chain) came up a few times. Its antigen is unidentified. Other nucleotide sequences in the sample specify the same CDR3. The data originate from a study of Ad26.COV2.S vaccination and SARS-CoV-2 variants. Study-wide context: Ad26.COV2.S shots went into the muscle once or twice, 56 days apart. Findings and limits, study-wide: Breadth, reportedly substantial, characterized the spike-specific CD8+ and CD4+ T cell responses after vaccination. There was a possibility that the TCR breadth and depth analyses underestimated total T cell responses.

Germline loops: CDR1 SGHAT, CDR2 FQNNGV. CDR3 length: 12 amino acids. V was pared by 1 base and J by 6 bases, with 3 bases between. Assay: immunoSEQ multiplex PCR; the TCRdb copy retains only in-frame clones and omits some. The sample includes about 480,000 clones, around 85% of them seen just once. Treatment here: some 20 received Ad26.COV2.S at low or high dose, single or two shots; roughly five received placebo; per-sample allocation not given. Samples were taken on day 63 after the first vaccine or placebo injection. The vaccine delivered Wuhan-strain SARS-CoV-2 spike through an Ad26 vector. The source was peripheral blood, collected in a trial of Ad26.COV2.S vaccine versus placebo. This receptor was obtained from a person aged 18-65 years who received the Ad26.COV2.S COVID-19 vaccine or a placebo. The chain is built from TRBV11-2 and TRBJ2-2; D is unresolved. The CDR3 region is CASSLGPGELFF. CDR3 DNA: TGTGCCAGCAGCTTAGGCCCCGGGGAGCTGTTTTTT.